At least ten counts were recorded for the clone carrying this T cell receptor beta chain. The data belong to a study of T cells after yellow fever vaccination. For the study at large: Libraries from low-cell-number fractions were prepared with the SMART-Seq v4 Ultra Low Input RNA kit.

The 5'RACE template-switching step produced TCR cDNA and added a universal primer site and UMIs. In TCRdb, the 5' RACE reads were re-called with MiXCR into one record per CDR3 protein. The table shows about 430,000 distinct CDR3 sequences, with approximately 18% occurring only once. The CDR3 is 14 amino acids. The V and J ends lost 3 bases and 2 bases respectively, with 9 bases between them. Germline V lookup: CDR1 LGHNA, CDR2 YSLEER. This sequence was found in a man aged 18 to 30 who received the YFV17D yellow fever vaccine. The sample here was PBMCs, taken before the yellow fever booster vaccination. The chain employs TRBV4-3 and TRBJ2-3, with no clear D. This CDR3 reads CASSHTDLTDTQYF. For the CDR3, the DNA is TGCGCCAGCAGCCATACGGACCTCACAGATACGCAGTATTTT.